The 25 T cell receptor beta chains presented below share a single source sample, sequenced in a study of Ad26.COV2.S vaccination and SARS-CoV-2 variants. Treatment specified: 15 to 20 received Ad26.COV2.S at low or high dose, single or two shots; 5 received placebo; per-sample allocation not given. Specimen acquisition occurred on day 63 following the initial vaccine or placebo injection. TCRdb keeps only in-frame clones here, not all; method: immunoSEQ multiplex PCR. The sample lists 400,000 to 450,000 clones, about nine tenths seen once, with 9.5% to 15% in the top ten. Sample: peripheral blood, taken in a trial of Ad26.COV2.S vaccine versus placebo. These TCRs come from a person aged 18 to 59 who received the Ad26.COV2.S COVID-19 vaccine or a placebo.

The gene calls are TRBV18 and TRBJ1-1; 7 nucleotides agree with TRBD1. J gave up 3 bases and V 3 bases, and 1 base lay outside the gene matches. Germline CDR1 is KGHSH and CDR2 is LQKENI. The CDR3 length is 13 residues. CDR3 residues: CASSPTGYTEAFF. The CDR3 nucleotides are TGTGCCAGCTCACCGACAGGGTACACTGAAGCTTTCTTT.

This clone showed up just a few times. The chain recombines TRBV7-9 with TRBJ2-2; maybe TRBD2 (6 bases). CDR3 length equals 15 residues. The germline V gene encodes CDR1 SEHNR and CDR2 FQNEAQ (reference sequence). V was pared by 3 bases and J by 4 bases, with 12 bases between. The CDR3 spells CASSFSRGGTGELFF. In DNA form, the CDR3 reads TGTGCCAGCAGCTTTTCGCGGGGCGGCACCGGGGAGCTGTTTTTT.

The chain joins TRBV6-6 to TRBJ1-5, with 8 positions matching TRBD1. The CDR3 has 13 amino acids. V dropped 6 bases and J dropped 6; count of bases not matched to a gene: 4. Germline values: CDR1 MNHNY, CDR2 SVGAGI (reference sequence). The CDR3 here is CASRQGAFQPQHF. Here the CDR3 DNA reads TGTGCCAGCAGGCAGGGGGCTTTTCAGCCCCAGCATTTT.

The chain employs TRBV6-2 or TRBV6-3 and TRBJ2-6, with D uncertain. V lost 2 bases to trimming and J lost 2 bases, with 1 base between them. Germline assignment: CDR1 MNHEY and CDR2 SVGEGT. The CDR3 has 13 amino acids. The CDR3 nucleotides are TGTGCCAGCAGTTACGCTGGGGCCAACGTCCTGACTTTC. Its protein product is CASSYAGANVLTF.

The chain is built from TRBV19 and TRBJ2-7, with 13 bases lining up with TRBD2. The CDR3 runs 11 residues. Germline V gene data show CDR1 as LNHDA and CDR2 as SQIVND (reference sequence). The CDR3 region is CASSRLAGGLV. For the CDR3, the DNA is TGTGCCAGTAGTAGACTAGCGGGAGGCCTTGTC.

This rearrangement joins TRBV19 to TRBJ2-1; 7 bases map to TRBD2. V lost 3 bases to trimming and J lost 6 bases; unmatched junction nucleotides: 2. The CDR3 contains 13 residues. Germline V gene lookup returns CDR1 LNHDA and CDR2 SQIVND (reference sequence). In DNA form, the CDR3 reads TGTGCCAGTAGTATCCGGACTAGCAATGAGCAGTTCTTC. Protein: CASSIRTSNEQFF.

The chain joins TRBV7-9 to TRBJ2-3; D is possibly TRBD2 (5 bases). CDR3 length: 15 residues. Germline V gives CDR1 SEHNR, CDR2 FQNEAQ (reference sequence). V lost 1 base to trimming and J lost 4 bases, with 12 bases between them. The DNA for the CDR3 is TGTGCCAGCAGCTTAGTTCGTGGGAGACCAGATACGCAGTATTTT. Protein product: CASSLVRGRPDTQYF.

With regard to this clone: Other nucleotide sequences in the sample specify the same CDR3. The chain is built from TRBV27 and TRBJ2-7; TRBD2 agrees at 8 bases. CDR3 size: 15 residues. Per germline, CDR1 MNHEY and CDR2 SMNVEV (reference sequence). V trimming: 4 bases; J trimming: 3 bases; junction bases outside the gene matches: 8. CDR3 region: CASSSLGLAGYEQYF. The CDR3 bases are TGTGCCAGCAGTTCCCTGGGGCTAGCGGGCTACGAGCAGTACTTC.

The chain joins TRBV5-1 to TRBJ1-5; 7 nucleotides agree with TRBD1. Germline assignment: CDR1 SGHRS and CDR2 YFSETQ. V lost 3 bases to trimming and J lost 0 bases; unmatched junction nucleotides: 12. The CDR3 runs 18 residues. The CDR3 DNA sequence: TGCGCCAGCAGCTCCAAAGGGGGCACGCGATATAGCAATCAGCCCCAGCATTTT. Translation: CASSSKGGTRYSNQPQHF.

J is TRBJ2-1 and V is TRBV7-2; 7 nucleotides align to TRBD2. The V and J ends lost 5 bases and 10 bases, in that order; junction bases with no gene match: 14. The CDR3 sequence is 15 residues long. Germline V gene lookup returns CDR1 SGHTA and CDR2 FQGNSA. CDR3 in DNA: TGTGCCAGCAGCCCGACTAGCCAACGAGCCCAAGAGCAGTTCTTC. Its translation is CASSPTSQRAQEQFF. The complete variable domain, with remaining parts taken from reference TRBV7-2 and TRBJ2-1, reads GAGVSQSPSNKVTEKGKDVELRCDPISGHTALYWYRQSLGQGLEFLIYFQGNSAPDKSGLPSDRFSAERTGGSVSTLTIQRTQQEDSAVYLCASSPTSQRAQEQFFGPGTRLTVL.

The J gene is TRBJ1-5, the V gene TRBV6-5; 7 bases are a match to TRBD1. CDR3 size: 15 residues. Germline V gene lookup returns CDR1 MNHEY and CDR2 SVGAGI. Trimming cost V 8 bases and J 0 bases; bases outside gene matches: 7. CDR3 bases: TGTGCCAGCGGGGGGGACAGAGTTAGCAATCAGCCCCAGCATTTT. Protein product: CASGGDRVSNQPQHF.

V gene TRBV5-6 combines with J gene TRBJ1-1, with D hard to call. Germline lookup yields CDR1 SGHDT and CDR2 YYEEEE. V lost 3 bases, J lost 5 bases, and 5 bases lay in between. The CDR3 totals 11 residues. The CDR3 reads CASSWGTEAFF. The DNA for the CDR3 is TGTGCCAGCAGCTGGGGAACTGAAGCTTTCTTT.

V gene TRBV18 combines with J gene TRBJ1-2; 12 nucleotides match TRBD1. Unmatched junction bases numbered 7, after V lost 4 bases and J lost 7 bases. Germline V gene sequence: CDR1 KGHSH, CDR2 LQKENI. The CDR3 loop spans 15 amino acids. CDR3 amino acids: CASSLGTGGAGGYTF. CDR3 DNA sequence: TGTGCCAGCTCACTAGGGACAGGGGGCGCCGGTGGCTACACCTTC.

V usage is TRBV5-5 and J usage is TRBJ1-5, with D unclear. This CDR3 contains 13 residues. Germline assignment: CDR1 SGHKS and CDR2 YYEKEE (reference sequence). The V end lost 0 bases, the J end lost 3 bases, and 4 bases lay between the germline ends. DNA of the CDR3: TGTGCCAGCAGCTTGGGCAACAATCAGCCCCAGCATTTT. This sequence encodes CASSLGNNQPQHF.

The chain is built from TRBV6-5 and TRBJ1-2; TRBD1 is a possible D gene (6 bases). The germline CDR1 and CDR2 sequences are MNHEY and SVGAGI. The CDR3 totals 12 residues. Trimming pared 6 bases from V and 2 bases from J, leaving 7 bases between. The DNA for the CDR3 is TGTGCCAGCAGAGGGACAAACTATGGCTACACCTTC. Amino acids: CASRGTNYGYTF.

The chain couples TRBV9 to TRBJ2-2, with 9 bases that match TRBD2. Trimming removed 3 bases from V and 2 bases from J; junction bases left unmatched: 2. This CDR3 region has 15 residues. Germline CDR1 is SGDLS and CDR2 is YYNGEE. The CDR3 region is CASSATSGNTGELFF. The DNA of the CDR3 is TGTGCCAGCAGCGCGACTAGCGGAAACACCGGGGAGCTGTTTTTT.

The gene calls are TRBV6-6 and TRBJ1-2, with 9 bases lining up with TRBD1. After removal of 5 bases from V and 4 bases from J, the junction contained 5 bases not matched to a gene. Germline V lookup: CDR1 MNHNY, CDR2 SVGAGI (reference sequence). The CDR3 spans 14 residues. CDR3 DNA: TGTGCCAGCAGTCACGGGGGACAGGGCTATGGCTACACCTTC. As protein: CASSHGGQGYGYTF.

A single count supports this clone. The CDR3 DNA is TGTGCCAGCAGATGGACAGTGAATCAGCCCCAGCATTTT. Protein: CASRWTVNQPQHF. The chain is built from TRBV27 and TRBJ1-5, with D perhaps matching TRBD1 (6 bases). The V gene lost 6 bases and the J gene lost 4 bases, with 10 bases spanning the gap. This CDR3 comprises 13 residues. The V gene's germline CDR1 is MNHEY and CDR2 SMNVEV (reference sequence).

This chain links TRBV28 with TRBJ1-5, with a tentative D call TRBD1 (6 bases). With 2 bases removed from V and 0 bases from J, the gap between germline ends came to 11 bases. Germline lookup yields CDR1 MDHEN and CDR2 SYDVKM. This CDR3 has 16 residues. CDR3: CASSLGGAGSNQPQHF. CDR3 DNA sequence: TGTGCCAGCAGTTTAGGGGGGGCAGGTAGCAATCAGCCCCAGCATTTT.

This clone was found once. The J gene is TRBJ2-7, the V gene TRBV5-1; weak D call: TRBD1 (5 bases). The CDR3 is 15 amino acids. Germline-derived CDR1 and CDR2 are SGHRS and YFSETQ. Trimming cost V 0 bases and J 3 bases, with 13 bases left between them. This CDR3 is CASSLVSGLNYEQYF. DNA for the CDR3: TGCGCCAGCAGCTTGGTATCAGGGCTCAACTACGAGCAGTACTTC.

The chain employs TRBV6-2 or TRBV6-3 and TRBJ1-4, with a tentative D call TRBD1 (6 bases). V dropped 2 bases and J dropped 1 base, with 17 bases sitting between them. CDR1 and CDR2 from the germline V gene are MNHEY and SVGEGT. The CDR3 runs to 18 residues. CDR3: CASSYESGTPQTNEKLFF. The CDR3 DNA sequence: TGTGCCAGCAGTTACGAGTCCGGGACACCGCAAACTAATGAAAAACTGTTTTTT.

The gene calls are TRBV7-9 and TRBJ2-7; TRBD2 matches at 8 bases. Trimming cost V 5 bases and J 3 bases; bases outside gene matches: 6. The CDR3 spans 14 residues. Per germline, CDR1 SEHNR and CDR2 FQNEAQ (reference sequence). CDR3 nucleotides: TGTGCCAGCAGCACACCCGGGACTAGCTACGAGCAGTACTTC. Protein: CASSTPGTSYEQYF.

The rearrangement uses TRBV6-5 and TRBJ2-1, with D tentatively TRBD1 or TRBD2 (5 bases each). Germline CDR1 reads MNHEY; CDR2 reads SVGAGI. This CDR3 is built from 13 residues. Trimming removed 4 bases at V and 8 bases at J, with 12 bases between. CDR3 DNA: TGTGCCAGCAGTTTTGGGGGAGTGGATGAGCAGTTCTTC. It is translated as CASSFGGVDEQFF.

The chain recombines TRBV2 with TRBJ2-5; 10 nucleotides line up with TRBD1. The J segment lost 4 bases and the V segment lost 7 bases, leaving 9 bases of the junction unmatched. Per germline, CDR1 SNHLY and CDR2 FYNNEI. This CDR3 contains 15 residues. CDR3 residues: CASMNMGQGLETQYF. The DNA for the CDR3 is TGTGCCAGCATGAATATGGGACAGGGGCTAGAGACCCAGTACTTC.

This clone was counted a single time. The chain recombines TRBV5-4 with TRBJ2-7, with D unclear. The V and J ends lost 0 bases and 3 bases respectively, with 7 bases between them. Looked up from germline, CDR1 is SGHNT and CDR2 is YYREEE (reference sequence). The CDR3 consists of 13 residues. The CDR3, as DNA: TGTGCCAGCAGCTTGGCGGCCGGCTACGAGCAGTACTTC. It encodes CASSLAAGYEQYF.